What follows are 22 T cell receptor beta chains derived from one specimen sequenced in a study of blood T cells in healthy people across ages. Sample-barcoded 5' priming and a J-beta primer mix drove a second PCR of roughly 6 to 12 cycles. TCRdb called the 5' RACE reads again in MiXCR, with one record for every CDR3 protein. Among 800,000 or so distinct CDR3 sequences listed, 20% to 30% were seen once. The same specimen was also included in a second study, on T cells of mothers and their children.

What was sequenced was blood. These receptors were obtained from a boy aged 10-17 years in good health.

The gene calls are TRBV28 and TRBJ2-2, with 9 positions matching TRBD1. Germline CDR1 is MDHEN and CDR2 is SYDVKM. J gave up 3 bases and V 6 bases, and 11 bases lay outside the gene matches. CDR3 size: 17 residues. As DNA, the CDR3 is TGTGCCAGCAGGGGAGTTGGGACAGGGTTGTACACCGGGGAGCTGTTTTTT. It yields the protein CASRGVGTGLYTGELFF.

Regarding this clonotype: The junction departs from germline at one end; a sequencing error may be responsible. The chain has TRBV24-1 and TRBJ2-5, with 7 positions matching TRBD1. The CDR3 covers 15 residues. The V gene's germline CDR1 is KGHDR and CDR2 SFDVKD. The CDR3, as DNA: TGTGCCACCAGTGACGGGACAGTCTCCTACAATGAGCAGTCCTTC. Translated: CATSDGTVSYNEQSF.

The chain combines TRBV6-5 with TRBJ1-4; the match to TRBD1 covers 8 bases. Germline CDR1 is MNHEY and CDR2 is SVGAGI. V dropped 6 bases and J dropped 4; count of bases not matched to a gene: 4. CDR3 size: 14 residues. CDR3 in amino acids: CASRPTGGNEKLFF. The CDR3 nucleotides read TGTGCCAGCAGACCAACAGGGGGTAATGAAAAACTGTTTTTT.

This clonotype was recorded once. The V call is TRBV7-6, the J call TRBJ2-1; 8 bases align to TRBD2. The V gene end was trimmed by 5 bases and the J gene end by 4 bases; junction bases not matched to a gene: 10. The CDR3 runs to 16 residues. The germline V gene has CDR1 SGHVS and CDR2 FNYEAQ. The CDR3 sequence: CASSPISGDRYNEQFF. The CDR3, as DNA: TGTGCCAGCAGCCCAATTAGCGGGGACCGTTACAATGAGCAGTTCTTC.

The chain employs TRBV27 and TRBJ2-7, with 9 positions matching TRBD2. After removal of 5 bases from V and 4 bases from J, the junction contained 12 bases not matched to a gene. In germline, CDR1 is MNHEY, CDR2 SMNVEV (reference sequence). This CDR3 comprises 16 residues. CDR3 in DNA: TGTGCCAGCAGTCCTCTAAGCGGGAGGAACGGTTACGAGCAGTACTTC. This codes for CASSPLSGRNGYEQYF.

A few counts support this clonotype. This chain connects TRBV20-1 to TRBJ1-6; unclear D gene. Per the germline V gene, CDR1 is DFQATT and CDR2 is SNEGSKA (reference sequence). This CDR3 has 15 residues. The V end was cut by 4 bases, the J end by 7 bases, with 17 bases between. The CDR3 nucleotides are TGCAGTGCTAAGGTGACGGCGATTAGGAATTCACCCCTCCACTTT. This encodes CSAKVTAIRNSPLHF.

V is TRBV28 and J is TRBJ2-1, with D uncertain. Germline CDR1 is MDHEN and CDR2 is SYDVKM. The CDR3 sequence is 14 residues long. Trimming removed 4 bases at V and 5 bases at J, with 12 bases between. CDR3 region: CASSSRRAHNEQFF. CDR3 DNA sequence: TGTGCCAGCAGTTCGCGCAGAGCTCACAATGAGCAGTTCTTC.

There are a few counts of this clonotype. One junction end disagrees with the germline gene, perhaps due to a read error. V is TRBV13 and J is TRBJ2-5, with 9 bases lining up with TRBD2. The CDR3 loop spans 14 amino acids. Per the germline V gene, CDR1 is PRHDT and CDR2 is FYEKMQ (reference sequence). CDR3 sequence reads: CASSQRASGISRLF. The CDR3 bases are TGTGCCAGCAGCCAAAGGGCTAGCGGGATCTCTCGTCTATTC.

The rearrangement uses TRBV27 and TRBJ2-1; 9 bases agree with TRBD2. V lost 4 bases and J lost 10; bases outside the gene matches: 11. This CDR3 is 15 amino acids long. Germline CDR1 MNHEY, CDR2 SMNVEV (reference sequence). The CDR3 nucleotides are TGTGCCAGCAGTTATTATCGTCCTAGCGGGACCGAGCAGTTCTTC. This sequence encodes CASSYYRPSGTEQFF.

DNA of the CDR3: TGTGCTAGTGGTCCCTCTCTTTGGCAGTTCTTC. Its protein product is CASGPSLWQFF. The J gene is TRBJ2-1, the V gene TRBV12-5; D gene unclear. The V gene's germline CDR1 is LGHNT and CDR2 FRNRAP. The CDR3 totals 11 residues. The V end lost 5 bases, the J end lost 12 bases, and 11 bases lay between the germline ends.

This chain uses TRBV25-1 with TRBJ1-2, with 7 bases that match TRBD1. Germline CDR1 MGHDK, CDR2 SYGVNS. The V segment lost 5 bases and the J segment 8 bases; nucleotides outside the gene matches: 5. This CDR3 is built from 12 residues. CDR3 residues: CASSTGAGGYTF. In DNA, the CDR3 is TGTGCCAGCAGTACAGGGGCTGGGGGCTACACCTTC.

This clonotype turned up a few times. J is TRBJ2-5 and V is TRBV28, with D perhaps being TRBD1 or TRBD2 (6 bases each). V lost 11 bases, J lost 5 bases, and 24 bases lay in between. The CDR3 sequence is 15 residues long. Germline V gene lookup returns CDR1 MDHEN and CDR2 SYDVKM. In DNA, the CDR3 is TGTGCCTCCCAAGAGGGCGGAGGGGGTAGGGAGACCCAGTACTTC. Encoded protein: CASQEGGGGRETQYF.

Worth noting for this clonotype: The CDR3 ends on some other residue instead of the conserved phenylalanine or tryptophan, so this is likely a read error. V is TRBV7-2 and J is TRBJ1-6; no definite D call. Germline V CDR1 and CDR2: SGHTA, FQGNSA. The V end was cut by 3 bases, the J end by 6 bases, with 0 bases between. CDR3 length: 11 residues. The CDR3 DNA sequence: TGTGCCAGCAGCTTTAATTCACCCCTCCACCTT. As protein: CASSFNSPLHL.

V usage is TRBV29-1 and J usage is TRBJ2-7, with 7 bases that match TRBD1. V lost 6 bases and J lost 2; bases outside the gene matches: 4. Germline CDR1 is SQVTM and CDR2 is ANQGSEA. The CDR3 runs 12 residues. The CDR3, as DNA: TGCAGCGTGGCCGGACAGGCCTACGAGCAGTACTTC. Its translation is CSVAGQAYEQYF.

This clonotype has just one count. This rearrangement joins TRBV12-3 or TRBV12-4 to TRBJ2-3; D might be TRBD1 or TRBD2, each matching 5 bases. V was pared by 4 bases and J by 2 bases, with 10 bases between. The CDR3 contains 14 residues. The CDR3 region is CASSSHGTTDTQYF. For the CDR3, the DNA is TGTGCCAGCAGTTCCCACGGGACCACAGATACGCAGTATTTT.

This clonotype was recorded a few times. The CDR3 DNA reads as TGCGCCAGCAGCCCACTTCCGACAGGGGGGAACTCTGGGGCCAACGTCCTGACTTTC. Residues: CASSPLPTGGNSGANVLTF. The chain joins TRBV5-1 to TRBJ2-6; 9 nucleotides agree with TRBD1. Trimming cost V 4 bases and J 0 bases; bases outside gene matches: 11. The germline gives CDR1 SGHRS, CDR2 YFSETQ. The CDR3 has 19 residues.

There are many counts of this clonotype. The V and J genes are TRBV6-2 or TRBV6-3 and TRBJ2-1; TRBD2 matches 11 bases. CDR1 is MNHEY and CDR2 is SVGEGT in the germline V gene. The CDR3 consists of 13 residues. The CDR3 loop is CATSGTISNEQFF. CDR3 DNA sequence: TGTGCGACTAGCGGGACCATTTCCAATGAGCAGTTCTTC.

This chain uses TRBV20-1 with TRBJ2-3; a weak D match, TRBD2 (5 bases). Germline CDR1 and CDR2: DFQATT and SNEGSKA (reference sequence). The CDR3 loop spans 14 amino acids. V lost 8 bases and J 3 bases, leaving 18 bases between the germline ends. The DNA for the CDR3 is TGCAGTTCCTATCAAGGACTGTCAACAGATACGCAGTATTTT. It translates to CSSYQGLSTDTQYF.

The gene calls are TRBV7-6 and TRBJ2-1, with a tentative D call TRBD2 (5 bases). The CDR3 totals 12 residues. Germline assignment: CDR1 SGHVS and CDR2 FNYEAQ. With 3 bases removed from V and 10 bases from J, the gap between germline ends came to 10 bases. The CDR3 sequence: CASSFLGKEQFF. The CDR3 nucleotides read TGTGCCAGCAGCTTTCTCGGGAAGGAGCAGTTCTTC.

CDR3 loop: CSAKSQGNYGYTF. The CDR3, as DNA: TGCAGTGCTAAATCACAGGGTAACTATGGCTACACCTTC. The rearrangement joins TRBV20-1 to TRBJ1-2; D possibly corresponds to TRBD1 (6 bases). This CDR3 is 13 amino acids long. CDR1 DFQATT and CDR2 SNEGSKA come from the germline V gene (reference sequence). The V gene lost 4 bases and the J gene lost 1 base, with 10 bases spanning the gap.

This clonotype was counted a single time. One junction end does not reproduce the germline sequence, and a read error may be involved. The chain carries TRBV9 and TRBJ2-5; 10 nucleotides agree with TRBD2. Germline loops: CDR1 SGDLS, CDR2 YYNGEE. This CDR3 comprises 15 residues. The CDR3 coding sequence is TGTGCCAGCAGCACCGGGACTAGCGACCAAGAGACCCGGTACTTC. Encoded protein: CASSTGTSDQETRYF.

This chain connects TRBV3-1 to TRBJ2-3, with a tentative D call TRBD1 (6 bases). Between the trimmed V and J ends, which lost 0 bases and 2 bases, there was a span of 12 bases. The CDR3 consists of 16 residues. Germline loops: CDR1 LGHDT, CDR2 YNNKEL (reference sequence). The CDR3 region is CASSQDQGKVTDTQYF. CDR3 DNA sequence: TGTGCCAGCAGCCAAGATCAGGGGAAGGTCACAGATACGCAGTATTTT.